This T cell receptor beta chain was identified in a study of shared clonotypes between healthy human individuals. Study conclusions and caveats: How much donors shared clonotypes was expected to be affected by sequencing depth.

The study drew its donors from healthy HIV-negative adults without recent acute infections or vaccinations. Every donor, a Caucasian adult, lived in Nashville, Tennessee. Profiling relied on immunoSEQ multiplex PCR, and the TCRdb table lists in-frame clones only, not all of them. This sample yields around 2.5 million clones, of which 80% to 95% are seen a single time; roughly 0.39% belongs to the top ten. On this clone itself: What it binds is not known.

This clonotype originated in a young man in good health. Some clones in this sample may be carry-over from other donors' samples. Source material: naive CD4+ T cells from PBMCs. Subset reported: CD45RA+ positively selected.

The CDR3 region has the DNA TGCGCCAGCAGCCTCCTAAACGGTGAGCAGTTCTTC. Translation: CASSLLNGEQFF. The chain has TRBV5-1 and TRBJ2-1; D not certain. The CDR3 runs 12 residues. Germline V lookup: CDR1 SGHRS, CDR2 YFSETQ. V dropped 4 bases and J dropped 9 bases, with 11 bases sitting between them.